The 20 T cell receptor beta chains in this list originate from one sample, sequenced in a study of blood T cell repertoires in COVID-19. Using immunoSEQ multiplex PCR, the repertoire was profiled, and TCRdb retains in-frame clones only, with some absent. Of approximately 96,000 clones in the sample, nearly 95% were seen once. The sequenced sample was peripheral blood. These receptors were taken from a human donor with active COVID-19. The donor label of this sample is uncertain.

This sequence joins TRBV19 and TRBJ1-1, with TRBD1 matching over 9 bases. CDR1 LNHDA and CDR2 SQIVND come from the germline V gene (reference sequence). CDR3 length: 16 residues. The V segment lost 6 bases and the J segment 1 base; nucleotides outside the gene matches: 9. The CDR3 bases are TGTGCCAGTAGCACAATGAAGGGACAGGGGAACACTGAAGCTTTCTTT. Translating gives CASSTMKGQGNTEAFF.

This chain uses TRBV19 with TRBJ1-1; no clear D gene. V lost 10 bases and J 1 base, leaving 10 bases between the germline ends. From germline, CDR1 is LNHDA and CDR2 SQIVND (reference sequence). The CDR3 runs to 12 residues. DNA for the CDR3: TGTGCCAAGGCGGGTGGGAACACTGAAGCTTTCTTT. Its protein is CAKAGGNTEAFF.

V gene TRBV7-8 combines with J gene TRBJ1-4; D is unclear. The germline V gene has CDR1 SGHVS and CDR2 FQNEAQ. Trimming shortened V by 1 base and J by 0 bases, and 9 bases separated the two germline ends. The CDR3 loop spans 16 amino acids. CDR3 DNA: TGTGCCAGCAGCTTAGTAGAGATCCCAACTAATGAAAAACTGTTTTTT. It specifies CASSLVEIPTNEKLFF.

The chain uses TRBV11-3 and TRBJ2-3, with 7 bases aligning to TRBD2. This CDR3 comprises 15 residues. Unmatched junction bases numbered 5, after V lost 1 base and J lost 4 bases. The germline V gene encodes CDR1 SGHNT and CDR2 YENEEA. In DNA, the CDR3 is TGTGCCAGCAGCTTAGTCGGGGGGAGTTCAGATACGCAGTATTTT. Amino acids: CASSLVGGSSDTQYF.

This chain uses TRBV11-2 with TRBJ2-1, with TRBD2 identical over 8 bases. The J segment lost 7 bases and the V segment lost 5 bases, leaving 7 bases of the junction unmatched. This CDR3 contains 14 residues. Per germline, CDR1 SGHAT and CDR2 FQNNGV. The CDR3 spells CASSRAGGLNEQFF. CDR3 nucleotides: TGTGCCAGCAGCCGCGCGGGGGGATTGAATGAGCAGTTCTTC.

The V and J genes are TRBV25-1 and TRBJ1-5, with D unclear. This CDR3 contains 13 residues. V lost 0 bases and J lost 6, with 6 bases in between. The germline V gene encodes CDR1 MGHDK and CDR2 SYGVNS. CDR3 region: CASSEYTGQPQHF. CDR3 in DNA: TGTGCCAGCAGTGAATATACGGGTCAGCCCCAGCATTTT.

Written as DNA, the CDR3 is TGTGCCAGCAGCCCCTCCGGGACAGGGTTCACCTATGGCTACACCTTC. It encodes CASSPSGTGFTYGYTF. This chain joins TRBV9 and TRBJ1-2; TRBD1 aligns across 9 bases. The CDR3 is 16 amino acids. Germline CDR1 SGDLS, CDR2 YYNGEE. Germline trimming cut 4 bases from V and 4 bases from J; bases unmatched to any gene: 11.

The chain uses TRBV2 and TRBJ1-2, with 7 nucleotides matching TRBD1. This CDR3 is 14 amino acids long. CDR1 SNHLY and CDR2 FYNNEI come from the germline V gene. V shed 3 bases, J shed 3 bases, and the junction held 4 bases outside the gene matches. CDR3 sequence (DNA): TGTGCCAGCAGTGACCGAACAGGGGACTATGGCTACACCTTC. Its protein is CASSDRTGDYGYTF.

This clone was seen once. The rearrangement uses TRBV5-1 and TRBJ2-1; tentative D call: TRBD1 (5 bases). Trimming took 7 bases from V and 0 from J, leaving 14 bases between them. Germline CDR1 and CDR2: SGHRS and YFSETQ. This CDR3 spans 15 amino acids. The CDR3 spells CASGQGSSSYNEQFF. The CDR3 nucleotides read TGCGCCAGCGGCCAGGGCTCGAGCTCCTACAATGAGCAGTTCTTC.

The CDR3 region has the DNA TGTGCCAGCAGCGTACGTCCTAGCGGGAGCACAGATACGCAGTATTTT. This encodes CASSVRPSGSTDTQYF. This chain uses TRBV9 with TRBJ2-3; 8 nucleotides match TRBD2. The CDR3 length is 16 residues. The germline V gene has CDR1 SGDLS and CDR2 YYNGEE. V shed 1 base and J 0 bases; nucleotides not matched to a gene: 4.

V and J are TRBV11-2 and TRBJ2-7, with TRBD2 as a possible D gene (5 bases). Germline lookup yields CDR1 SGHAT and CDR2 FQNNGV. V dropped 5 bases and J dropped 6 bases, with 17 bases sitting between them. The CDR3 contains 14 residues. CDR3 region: CASSRERAASEQYF. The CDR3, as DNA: TGTGCCAGCAGCAGAGAGAGGGCCGCCTCCGAGCAGTACTTC.

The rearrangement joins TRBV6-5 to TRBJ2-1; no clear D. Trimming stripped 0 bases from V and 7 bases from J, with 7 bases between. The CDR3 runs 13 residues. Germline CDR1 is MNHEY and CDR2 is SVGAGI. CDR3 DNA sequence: TGTGCCAGCAGTTACTCGAGCGTGAATGAGCAGTTCTTC. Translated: CASSYSSVNEQFF.

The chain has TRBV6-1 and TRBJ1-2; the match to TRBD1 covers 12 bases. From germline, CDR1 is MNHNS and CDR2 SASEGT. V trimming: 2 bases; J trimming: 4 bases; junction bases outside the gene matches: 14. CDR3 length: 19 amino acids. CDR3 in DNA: TGTGCCAGCAGTGAATTAGGGACAGGGGGCCGTCGGGCCCTCTATGGCTACACCTTC. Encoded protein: CASSELGTGGRRALYGYTF.

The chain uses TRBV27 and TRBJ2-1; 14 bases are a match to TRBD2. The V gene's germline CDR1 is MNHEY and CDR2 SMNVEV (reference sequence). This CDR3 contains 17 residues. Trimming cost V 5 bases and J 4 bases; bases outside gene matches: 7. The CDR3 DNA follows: TGTGCCAGCAGTCCCCGACTAGCGGGAGGGGTATACAATGAGCAGTTCTTC. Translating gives CASSPRLAGGVYNEQFF.

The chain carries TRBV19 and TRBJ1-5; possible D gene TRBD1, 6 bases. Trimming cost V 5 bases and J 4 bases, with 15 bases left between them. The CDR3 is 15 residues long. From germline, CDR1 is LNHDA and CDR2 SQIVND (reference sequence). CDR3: CASSESGGYNQPQHF. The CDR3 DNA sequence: TGTGCCAGTAGTGAGAGTGGGGGCTATAATCAGCCCCAGCATTTT.

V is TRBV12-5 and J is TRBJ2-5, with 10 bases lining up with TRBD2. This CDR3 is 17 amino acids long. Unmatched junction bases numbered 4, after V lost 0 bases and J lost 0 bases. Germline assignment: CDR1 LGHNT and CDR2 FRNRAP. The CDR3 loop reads CASGLVLGLADQETQYF. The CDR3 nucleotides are TGTGCTAGTGGTTTGGTACTAGGACTAGCGGACCAAGAGACCCAGTACTTC.

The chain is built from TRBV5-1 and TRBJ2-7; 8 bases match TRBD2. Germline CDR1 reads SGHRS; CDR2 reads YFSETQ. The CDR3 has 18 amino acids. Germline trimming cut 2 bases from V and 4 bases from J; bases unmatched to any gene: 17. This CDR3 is CASSFTGTSDVFAYEQYF. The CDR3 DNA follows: TGCGCCAGCAGCTTTACCGGGACTAGTGATGTTTTTGCTTACGAGCAGTACTTC.

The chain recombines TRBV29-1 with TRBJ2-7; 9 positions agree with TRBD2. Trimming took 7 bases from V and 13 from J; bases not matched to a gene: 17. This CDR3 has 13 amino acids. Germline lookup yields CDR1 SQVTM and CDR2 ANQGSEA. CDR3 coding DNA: TGCAGCGCTCGGGTAGCGGGAGTATCCCGGGACTACTTC. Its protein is CSARVAGVSRDYF.

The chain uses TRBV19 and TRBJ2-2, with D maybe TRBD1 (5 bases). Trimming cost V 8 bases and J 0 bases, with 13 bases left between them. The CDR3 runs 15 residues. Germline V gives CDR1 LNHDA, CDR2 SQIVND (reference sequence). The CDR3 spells CASRQQDPNTGELFF. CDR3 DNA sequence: TGTGCCAGTCGTCAACAGGACCCGAACACCGGGGAGCTGTTTTTT.

CDR3 nucleotide sequence: TGTGCCAGCAGTGAATCGGTACCGGGAAACACCATATATTTT. Encoded protein: CASSESVPGNTIYF. The chain combines TRBV25-1 with TRBJ1-3; D gene unclear. The V and J ends lost 1 base and 4 bases respectively, with 8 bases between them. The CDR3 extends over 14 amino acids. Germline CDR1 MGHDK, CDR2 SYGVNS. The full variable domain, with the rest looked up from reference TRBV25-1 and TRBJ1-3, is EADIYQTPRYLVIGTGKKITLECSQTMGHDKMYWYQQDPGMELHLIHYSYGVNSTEKGDLSSESTVSRIRTEHFPLTLESARPSHTSQYLCASSESVPGNTIYFGEGSWLTVV.